The present T cell receptor beta chain was sequenced within a study of T cells in Graves' hyperthyroidism and ophthalmopathy. This clonotype was recorded a few times. CDR3 size: 15 residues. The J segment lost 2 bases and the V segment lost 3 bases, leaving 4 bases of the junction unmatched. Germline V lookup: CDR1 LNHNV, CDR2 YYDKDF (reference sequence). Using RNA transcripts as the source, TCR beta CDR3 regions were amplified. During a first-round RT-PCR of the TCR CDR3, the HTBI primer set was used. Using its own MiXCR run on the multiplex PCR reads, TCRdb lists one record per CDR3 protein. The table records 350,000 to 400,000 distinct CDR3 sequences, approximately 15% of them present only once.

The sequenced sample was blood. This TCR was recovered from a woman aged 25 to 39 with Graves' hyperthyroidism. The chain couples TRBV15 to TRBJ2-1; 7 positions agree with TRBD1. The CDR3 DNA reads as TGTGCCACCAGCAGCCACAGGGGTCCCTACAATGAGCAGTTCTTC. This codes for CATSSHRGPYNEQFF.